A selection of T cell receptor beta chains follows, all from one sample in a study of blood T cell repertoires in COVID-19. Data came from immunoSEQ multiplex PCR; TCRdb stores just in-frame clones and leaves some out. The table includes about 320,000 clones, about nine tenths detected once. Source material: PBMCs or T cells enriched from blood (not recorded which). All receptors come from a woman under 30 who had recovered from COVID-19. Both conserved end residues are part of each CDR3. D genes are given only for firm matches. The size of a clone is reported for some rows only, either as once, few or many, or as a class for expanded clones.

TRBD1 TRBJ2-2 17 TRBV5-4 . TGTGCCAGCAGCGGGCCCACAGGGGGCGCGCGCACCGGGGAGCTGTTTTTT CASSGPTGGARTGELFF
TRBD1 TRBJ1-5 15 TRBV30 once TGTGCCTTATCAATGGGACAGGGGGCCCATCAGCCCCAGCATTTT CALSMGQGAHQPQHF
TRBD1 TRBJ1-4 18 TRBV10-3 . TGTGCCATCAGCCAGTTCGGGACAGGAGTAGGTACTAATGAAAAACTGTTTTTT CAISQFGTGVGTNEKLFF
TRBD2 TRBJ2-1 16 TRBV6-4 . TGTGCCAGCAGTCGCAAAGCGGGAGACTCCGGCAATGAGCAGTTCTTC CASSRKAGDSGNEQFF
. TRBJ2-3 15 TRBV4-2 . TGTGCCAGCAGCCCAAATCCCGGGATTGGAGATACGCAGTATTTT CASSPNPGIGDTQYF
TRBD2 TRBJ2-5 14 TRBV5-1 . TGCGCCAGCAGCTTACGCGGGGGGGCGGAGACCCAGTACTTC CASSLRGGAETQYF
TRBD2 TRBJ2-1 16 TRBV6-5 . TGTGCCAGCAGTTACTCTTCTAGCGGGGGGGCCGAGGAGCAGTTCTTC CASSYSSSGGAEEQFF
. TRBJ1-4 14 TRBV11-2 . TGTGCCAGCAGCTTGAGACCGCTCGGGGAAAAACTGTTTTTT CASSLRPLGEKLFF
. TRBJ1-5 11 TRBV28 . TGTGCCAGCAGTCCCAAATTCGGCCAGCATTTT CASSPKFGQHF
. TRBJ1-1 14 TRBV18 . TGTGCCAGCTCACCAGAGCCCTTTAACACTGAAGCTTTCTTT CASSPEPFNTEAFF
. TRBJ1-1 15 TRBV27 . TGTGCCAGCAGTTTATGGAGCAGGCGGGACACTGAAGCTTTCTTT CASSLWSRRDTEAFF
. TRBJ2-2 13 TRBV24-1 . TGTGCCACCAGTGGACGGGACACCGGGGAGCTGTTTTTT CATSGRDTGELFF
TRBD2 TRBJ2-4 16 TRBV9 . TGTGCCAGCAGCGCTGGCAGCGGGGGGGCTAAAAACATTCAGTACTTC CASSAGSGGAKNIQYF
TRBD1 TRBJ2-1 15 TRBV18 . TGTGCCAGCTCACCCGCCAGGGGGCCCTACAATGAGCAGTTCTTC CASSPARGPYNEQFF
. TRBJ1-3 14 TRBV30 . TGTGCCTGGAGTGTATGGGCCTCTGGAAATACCATATATTTT CAWSVWASGNTIYF
TRBD1 TRBJ1-4 18 TRBV9 . TGTGCCAGCAGCGTCGGGATGGGACAGGGGGTTTATAATGAAAAACTGTTTTTT CASSVGMGQGVYNEKLFF
. TRBJ1-1 13 TRBV3-1/TRBV3-2 . TGTGCCAGCAGCCAGAGCCTTGAGGCTGAAGCTTTCTTT CASSQSLEAEAFF
. TRBJ2-7 19 TRBV15 . TGTGCCACCAGCAGAGATTTTAGAGGTACCAGTGTATTTTCCTACGAGCAGTACTTC CATSRDFRGTSVFSYEQYF
TRBD1 TRBJ1-2 15 TRBV18 . TGTGCCAGCGCGGGACAGATTACTCCTCTCTATGGCTACACCTTC CASAGQITPLYGYTF
TRBD1 TRBJ1-1 14 TRBV7-9 . TGTGCCAGCAGCCCAACAGGGGGCTACACTGAAGCTTTCTTT CASSPTGGYTEAFF
TRBD2 TRBJ2-3 16 TRBV3-1/TRBV3-2 once TGTGCCAGCAGCCGAGTAGCGGGGGCCTACACAGATACGCAGTATTTT CASSRVAGAYTDTQYF
. TRBJ2-1 17 TRBV7-9 . TGTGCCAGCAGCTTAGCGCGGGGTTTTAGCTCCTACAATGAGCAGTTCTTC CASSLARGFSSYNEQFF
. TRBJ2-1 15 TRBV7-6 once TGTGCCAGCAGCTCAGACACCGGCAGCTACAATGAGCAGTTCTTC CASSSDTGSYNEQFF
TRBD1 TRBJ1-2 11 TRBV29-1 . TGCAGCGGACAGGGAGACTATGGCTACACCTTC CSGQGDYGYTF
TRBD1 TRBJ1-2 14 TRBV7-9 . TGTGCCAGCAGCTTGGTCGACAGGGGGGATGGCTACACCTTC CASSLVDRGDGYTF
. TRBJ2-7 15 TRBV19 . TGTGCCAGTAGTTCCTTCCCGTCCCCAGCCTACGAGCAGTACTTC CASSSFPSPAYEQYF
TRBD2 TRBJ2-7 14 TRBV28 . TGTGCCAGCAGTGCCTCCGGGACTAGGGGCGAGCAGTACTTC CASSASGTRGEQYF
. TRBJ1-1 14 TRBV11-1 . TGTGCCAGCAGCTTAATCAACACAGACACTGAAGCTTTCTTT CASSLINTDTEAFF
TRBD1 TRBJ2-7 15 TRBV6-5 . TGTGCCAGCAGTTACGGGACAGGGGGCACCTACGAGCAGTACTTC CASSYGTGGTYEQYF
TRBD2 TRBJ2-1 16 TRBV13 . TGTGCCAGCAGCCCTCACATAGCGGGGGGCCTCAATGAGCAGTTCTTC CASSPHIAGGLNEQFF
. TRBJ1-5 13 TRBV12-3/TRBV12-4 . TGTGCCAGCAGTTTTGAGGAGGGGCAGCCCCAGCATTTT CASSFEEGQPQHF
. TRBJ1-5 14 TRBV28 . TGTGCCAGCATCCCACAGGGTAGCAATCAGCCCCAGCATTTT CASIPQGSNQPQHF
TRBD2 TRBJ2-7 12 TRBV28 once TGTGCCAGCAATGTGGGAGGGGCCGAGCAGTACTTC CASNVGGAEQYF
TRBD2 TRBJ2-3 15 TRBV29-1 . TGCAGCGTTTCGGGACTAGCGGGAGGAACAGATACGCAGTATTTT CSVSGLAGGTDTQYF
TRBD2 TRBJ2-1 17 TRBV5-8 few TGTGCCAGCAGCTTAAGTTTACCGGGGGGAAACTACAATGAGCAGTTCTTC CASSLSLPGGNYNEQFF
. TRBJ2-5 15 TRBV4-1 . TGCGCCAGCAGCCAATCCGCGGGGTACCCAGAGACCCAGTACTTC CASSQSAGYPETQYF
. TRBJ1-1 13 TRBV3-1/TRBV3-2 once TGTGCCAGCAGCCTTGGGCTACAAAGTGAAGCTTTCTTT CASSLGLQSEAFF
. TRBJ1-1 14 TRBV11-2 . TGTGCCAGCAGCGGGCAGGTTTTGAACACTGAAGCTTTCTTT CASSGQVLNTEAFF
TRBD1 TRBJ1-4 14 TRBV2 . TGTGCCAGCAAAACAGGACAGGACTCTAGAAAACTGTTTTTT CASKTGQDSRKLFF
TRBD2 TRBJ2-3 16 TRBV3-1/TRBV3-2 . TGTGCCAGCAGCCAGGCTTCCGGGACTAGCGGGGGGGGGCAGTATTTT CASSQASGTSGGGQYF
. TRBJ1-1 13 TRBV19 . TGTGCCAGTAGTGCGGGACTGAACACTGAAGCTTTCTTT CASSAGLNTEAFF
TRBD2 TRBJ2-7 17 TRBV5-1 . TGCGCCAGCAGCTTGGCTGCTAGCGGGGGGACATCCTACGAGCAGTACTTC CASSLAASGGTSYEQYF
. TRBJ1-1 11 TRBV24-1 . TGTGCCACCAGTGAAGGGACAGAAGCTTTCTTT CATSEGTEAFF
TRBD1 TRBJ1-3 14 TRBV24-1 . TGTGCCACTCAGGGGGACCCTCCTGGAAACACCATATATTTT CATQGDPPGNTIYF
TRBD1 TRBJ1-2 14 TRBV5-5 . TGTGCCAGCAGCTTATTCGACAGGGACTATGGCTACACCTTC CASSLFDRDYGYTF
. TRBJ1-6 18 TRBV18 . TGTGCCAGCTCACCTCAGCAGGGGTCGAGCTCCTATAATTCACCCCTCCACTTT CASSPQQGSSSYNSPLHF
. TRBJ1-2 13 TRBV6-5 . TGTGCCAGCAGCCTGGGAGGGGCCTATGGCTACACCTTC CASSLGGAYGYTF
TRBD1 TRBJ2-1 15 TRBV7-3 . TGTGCCAGCAGCTTACAAGGACAGGGATACAATGAGCAGTTCTTC CASSLQGQGYNEQFF
TRBD1 TRBJ2-7 13 TRBV5-4 . TGTGCCAGCACCTCCCAGGGGGCCTACGAGCAGTACTTC CASTSQGAYEQYF
. TRBJ2-7 14 TRBV7-7 . TGTGCTAGCAGCATAGACAGGGAGGGCTACGAGCAGTACTTC CASSIDREGYEQYF
TRBD2 TRBJ2-7 15 TRBV10-2 . TGCGCCAGCGGTAGTCCAGCGGGGGGCTCCTACGAGCAGTACTTC CASGSPAGGSYEQYF
TRBD1 TRBJ1-2 15 TRBV4-1 . TGCGCCAGCAGCCACCTCGGAGGACAGGACTATGGCTACACCTTC CASSHLGGQDYGYTF
. TRBJ2-1 15 TRBV5-1 . TGCGCCAGCAGCTCCCCCAAAGCGGTATACAATGAGCAGTTCTTC CASSSPKAVYNEQFF